This T cell receptor (beta chain) was sequenced for a study of blood T cell repertoires in COVID-19. Participants' reported clinical history set cohort assignment. Recovered status applied to Cohort 3 donors who had two consecutive negative PCRs. It also applied to those with clearance or with symptom resolution. In the study's own analysis: Quantification of nucleated cells was approximated via reference gene primer amplification. TCRdb's table, derived via immunoSEQ multiplex PCR, lists solely in-frame clones and lacks some. The DNA was the basis for D and trimming; V, J and clone size are from that table. The table shows more than 350,000 clones, with approximately 87% occurring only once. Germline V CDR1 and CDR2: LGHDT, YNNKEL (reference sequence). Trimming removed 4 bases from V and 3 bases from J, with 9 bases in between. This CDR3 spans 13 amino acids.

The clonotype was recovered from a woman aged 50 to 60 who had recovered from COVID-19. The sequencing input was PBMCs or T cells enriched from blood (not recorded which). The chain couples TRBV3-1 (or the pseudogene TRBV3-2) to TRBJ1-2, with unresolved D. The CDR3 nucleotides are TGTGCCAGCAGCCTATCAGTATACTATGGCTACACCTTC. Encoded protein: CASSLSVYYGYTF.